Each of the 9 T cell receptor beta chains below was sequenced from the same sample in a study of blood T cell repertoires in COVID-19. Generated by immunoSEQ multiplex PCR, the TCRdb table keeps only in-frame clones and is missing some. The sample has some 170,000 clones, approximately 88% seen once. Sequenced: peripheral blood. Source of these receptors: a woman in her thirties or forties with COVID-19, enrolled during active disease.

V gene TRBV5-1 combines with J gene TRBJ1-2; D remains unclear. CDR3 length: 14 residues. Germline lookup yields CDR1 SGHRS and CDR2 YFSETQ. Trimming left V 0 bases short and J 6 bases short, with 12 bases between. CDR3 amino acids: CASSLVGIGDGYTF. CDR3 bases: TGCGCCAGCAGCTTGGTCGGCATAGGAGATGGCTACACCTTC.

The V and J genes are TRBV7-9 and TRBJ1-2; tentative D call: TRBD1 (6 bases). V gave up 7 bases and J gave up 4 bases, with 19 bases separating them. Germline V gives CDR1 SEHNR, CDR2 FQNEAQ (reference sequence). CDR3 length equals 15 residues. CDR3 bases: TGTGCCAGCACCCCATCCTTGGGGGGGGCCTATGGCTACACCTTC. This codes for CASTPSLGGAYGYTF.

The chain combines TRBV11-1 with TRBJ2-7, with a possible D match to TRBD2 (5 bases). There are 12 residues in the CDR3. Trimming shortened V by 3 bases and J by 5 bases, and 8 bases separated the two germline ends. CDR1 is SGHAT, CDR2 FQDESV, per germline (reference sequence). The CDR3 DNA is TGTGCCAGCAGCTTCTACGGGGACGAGCAGTACTTC. Translation gives CASSFYGDEQYF. The full variable domain, its missing parts supplied by reference TRBV11-1 and TRBJ2-7, is EAEVAQSPRYKITEKSQAVAFWCDPISGHATLYWYRQILGQGPELLVQFQDESVVDDSQLPKDRFSAERLKGVDSTLKIQPAELGDSAMYLCASSFYGDEQYFGPGTRLTVT.

Concerning this clone: A read error likely explains this, since a far larger clone differs by one base. The chain links TRBV28 to TRBJ1-2; 9 nucleotides agree with TRBD1. Losses at the gene ends were 6 bases for V and 2 bases for J; bases not matched to a gene: 4. The length of the CDR3 is 14 residues. Germline CDR1 and CDR2: MDHEN and SYDVKM. The CDR3 region is CASSPGTGNYGYTF. The CDR3 coding sequence is TGTGCCAGCAGCCCCGGGACAGGGAACTATGGCTACACCTTC.

The rearrangement links TRBV11-1 to TRBJ1-2, with 9 bases fitting TRBD1. Germline V gene data show CDR1 as SGHAT and CDR2 as FQDESV (reference sequence). The CDR3 runs to 15 residues. With 1 base clipped from V and 6 bases from J, the junction kept 6 bases outside the gene matches. CDR3 nucleotide sequence: TGTGCCAGCAGCTTAGGGCCCGGGACAGGGAATGGCTACACCTTC. It codes for CASSLGPGTGNGYTF.

The chain couples TRBV28 to TRBJ2-7, with a weak D call TRBD1 (6 bases). Germline V gives CDR1 MDHEN, CDR2 SYDVKM. Trimming cost V 5 bases and J 4 bases, with 15 bases left between them. This CDR3 spans 14 amino acids. This CDR3 reads CASSQGDIVYEQYF. CDR3 bases: TGTGCCAGCAGTCAAGGGGACATCGTTTACGAGCAGTACTTC.

This rearrangement joins TRBV7-2 to TRBJ2-5; TRBD2 is a possible D gene (6 bases). Trimming pared 8 bases from V and 2 bases from J, leaving 12 bases between. This CDR3 has 13 residues. Germline loops: CDR1 SGHTA, CDR2 FQGNSA. The CDR3 nucleotides read TGTGCCAGCGGCAGCGCGGGACAAGAGACCCAGTACTTC. As protein: CASGSAGQETQYF.

V and J are TRBV7-9 and TRBJ1-1; TRBD1 matches at 8 bases. V trimming: 1 base; J trimming: 5 bases; junction bases outside the gene matches: 6. The V gene's germline CDR1 is SEHNR and CDR2 FQNEAQ (reference sequence). CDR3 size: 15 residues. CDR3 bases: TGTGCCAGCAGCTTAGGGAGACAGGGGTGGACTGAAGCTTTCTTT. As protein: CASSLGRQGWTEAFF.

The J gene is TRBJ2-7, the V gene TRBV27; 9 bases are a match to TRBD2. J was trimmed by 6 bases and V by 4 bases; bases with no gene match: 7. Germline V gene lookup returns CDR1 MNHEY and CDR2 SMNVEV (reference sequence). There are 14 residues in the CDR3. DNA of the CDR3: TGTGCCAGCAGTTCTTCTAGCGGGATCTCCGAGCAGTACTTC. It encodes CASSSSSGISEQYF.